Presented here are 13 T cell receptor beta chains from one specimen sequenced in a study of blood T cell repertoires in COVID-19. The table came from immunoSEQ multiplex PCR; TCRdb's copy has only in-frame clones and leaves some out. The sample carries some 330,000 clones, 87% recorded once. The specimen was PBMCs or T cells enriched from blood (not recorded which). The receptor source for this set is a man aged 35-49 years in a cohort exposed to, infected with or recovered from COVID-19 (not recorded which).

The chain couples TRBV29-1 to TRBJ2-1, with D tentatively TRBD2 (5 bases). The CDR3 loop spans 14 amino acids. Per germline, CDR1 SQVTM and CDR2 ANQGSEA. Trimming cost V 7 bases and J 1 base, with 14 bases left between them. CDR3 nucleotide sequence: TGCAGCGCCGGTAAACGGGGTTCCTACAATGAGCAGTTCTTC. Translation gives CSAGKRGSYNEQFF.

The chain recombines TRBV7-9 with TRBJ1-1; D is ambiguous. The CDR3 extends over 12 amino acids. Germline V gives CDR1 SEHNR, CDR2 FQNEAQ (reference sequence). Trimming stripped 2 bases from V and 4 bases from J, with 5 bases between. The CDR3 loop is CASSLIGTEAFF. The CDR3 DNA follows: TGTGCCAGCAGCTTAATCGGCACTGAAGCTTTCTTT.

This clone was observed once. J is TRBJ1-1 and V is TRBV27, with D maybe TRBD1 (5 bases). V was clipped by 6 bases and J by 1 base, with 12 bases between them. The CDR3 contains 14 residues. Looked up from germline, CDR1 is MNHEY and CDR2 is SMNVEV (reference sequence). The CDR3 bases are TGTGCCAGCAGGGGGATGGACAAGAACACTGAAGCTTTCTTT. Its protein is CASRGMDKNTEAFF.

The rearrangement links TRBV7-9 to TRBJ1-1, with D uncertain. Trimming took 1 base from V and 1 from J, leaving 7 bases between them. The germline CDR1 and CDR2 sequences are SEHNR and FQNEAQ (reference sequence). This CDR3 region has 14 residues. CDR3 DNA sequence: TGTGCCAGCAGCTTAGGGCTAGGGAACACTGAAGCTTTCTTT. Translated: CASSLGLGNTEAFF.

This rearrangement joins TRBV30 to TRBJ1-1; D is possibly TRBD1 (5 bases). V was clipped by 3 bases and J by 3 bases, with 11 bases between them. This CDR3 comprises 13 residues. Germline V gives CDR1 GTSNPN, CDR2 SVGIG (reference sequence). CDR3 sequence: CAWSVYRYTEAFF. CDR3 DNA: TGTGCCTGGAGCGTTTACAGGTACACTGAAGCTTTCTTT.

V is TRBV5-4 and J is TRBJ2-6; TRBD2 agrees at 7 bases. Germline V gene data show CDR1 as SGHNT and CDR2 as YYREEE (reference sequence). The CDR3 is 18 residues long. The V and J ends lost 0 bases and 0 bases, in that order; junction bases with no gene match: 6. CDR3 protein: CASSLGAGRPSGANVLTF. Here the CDR3 DNA reads TGTGCCAGCAGCTTGGGAGCGGGGAGACCCTCTGGGGCCAACGTCCTGACTTTC.

V usage is TRBV9 and J usage is TRBJ2-5, with D maybe TRBD2 (6 bases). Germline CDR1 and CDR2: SGDLS and YYNGEE. CDR3 length: 18 residues. V was pared by 0 bases and J by 2 bases, with 20 bases between. CDR3 protein: CASSVGSGLASTQETQYF. The CDR3 coding sequence is TGTGCCAGCAGCGTAGGCAGTGGCCTAGCGTCCACACAAGAGACCCAGTACTTC.

The chain uses TRBV9 and TRBJ1-2; 9 bases are shared with TRBD1. Per the germline V gene, CDR1 is SGDLS and CDR2 is YYNGEE. This CDR3 has 15 residues. With V trimmed by 0 bases and J by 6 bases, 6 bases remained unmatched. Here the CDR3 DNA reads TGTGCCAGCAGCGTAGGACCTGACAGGGGGAATGGCTACACCTTC. This gives the protein CASSVGPDRGNGYTF.

The sample holds a few counts of this clone. This chain joins TRBV12-5 and TRBJ2-5; TRBD2 matches 13 bases. J was trimmed by 2 bases and V by 4 bases; bases with no gene match: 4. The CDR3 extends over 16 amino acids. Germline lookup yields CDR1 LGHNT and CDR2 FRNRAP. CDR3 bases: TGTGCTAGTGGTTCCGGGACTAGCGGGAAGCAAGAGACCCAGTACTTC. It codes for CASGSGTSGKQETQYF.

This clone was seen a handful of times. The chain joins TRBV10-2 to TRBJ2-3; D gene unclear. V was pared by 6 bases and J by 2 bases, with 6 bases between. The CDR3 loop spans 12 amino acids. Germline V lookup: CDR1 WSHSY, CDR2 SAAADI. CDR3 loop: CASSPFTDTQYF. CDR3 nucleotide sequence: TGCGCCAGCAGCCCGTTCACAGATACGCAGTATTTT.

V usage is TRBV7-9 and J usage is TRBJ1-1; TRBD1 agrees at 8 bases. The V segment lost 1 base and the J segment 5 bases; nucleotides outside the gene matches: 0. Germline values: CDR1 SEHNR, CDR2 FQNEAQ (reference sequence). The CDR3 runs to 13 residues. In DNA, the CDR3 is TGTGCCAGCAGCTTAGACAGGGGGACTGAAGCTTTCTTT. It translates to CASSLDRGTEAFF.

The CDR3 region is CATSDAWTVGIEEIDTEAFF. DNA of the CDR3: TGTGCCACCAGTGACGCCTGGACAGTAGGGATAGAAGAGATAGACACTGAAGCTTTCTTT. The chain combines TRBV24-1 with TRBJ1-1; a possible D gene is TRBD1 (6 bases). There are 20 residues in the CDR3. Germline V gives CDR1 KGHDR, CDR2 SFDVKD. Trimming removed 4 bases at V and 3 bases at J, with 29 bases between.

Here the CDR3 reads CASSLSGGWAHEQYF. In DNA, the CDR3 is TGTGCCAGCAGTTTATCTGGGGGGTGGGCCCACGAGCAGTACTTC. V and J are TRBV27 and TRBJ2-7; a possible D gene is TRBD2 (6 bases). Trimming took 0 bases from V and 5 from J, leaving 14 bases between them. Germline V lookup: CDR1 MNHEY, CDR2 SMNVEV (reference sequence). The CDR3 has 15 amino acids.